This T cell receptor (beta chain) was captured in a study of blood T cell repertoires in COVID-19. Using immunoSEQ multiplex PCR, the repertoire was profiled, and TCRdb retains in-frame clones only, with some absent. The table records fewer than 35,000 clones, 65% to 90% of them present only once. V shed 3 bases and J shed 10 bases, with 13 bases lying between them. Per the germline V gene, CDR1 is MNHEY and CDR2 is SMNVEV (reference sequence). The CDR3 runs 14 residues. This sequence originates from a man in his sixties with active COVID-19. This rearrangement joins TRBV27 to TRBJ1-6; D is perhaps TRBD1 (5 bases). The sequenced sample was peripheral blood. The CDR3 spells CASSFSQGRSPLHF. CDR3 DNA sequence: TGTGCCAGCAGTTTTTCCCAGGGTAGATCACCCCTCCACTTT.